This T cell receptor (beta chain) originates from a study of CD8+ T cells in alopecia areata. The overall study: The drug, oral tofacitinib, was given to treated patients at 5 to 10 mg twice daily.

Treatment meaning: oral pan-JAK inhibitor, 5-10 mg twice daily. General study results and limits: Scalp sample sequencing also detects resident alphabeta T cells of normal skin. TCRs were shared less clearly across patients than in mice, possibly for HLA-related reasons. Affected scalp, especially in alopecia totalis/universalis, had a higher clonality than normal scalp did.

As the sequencing template, cDNA was produced by extracting RNA and reverse transcribing it. Using immunoSEQ multiplex PCR, the repertoire was profiled, and TCRdb retains in-frame clones only, with some absent. The table includes some 220,000 clones, about 58% detected once. About this clone: The antigen remains undetermined.

The specimen was CD4+ T cells sorted from blood, collected at week 4, from a patient treated with tofacitinib. This clonotype originated in a human donor with alopecia areata.

The CDR3 is CASSIGQGNYGYTF. CDR3 nucleotide sequence: TGTGCCAGCAGCATCGGACAGGGGAACTATGGCTACACCTTC. This chain uses TRBV9 with TRBJ1-2; TRBD1 aligns across 9 bases. The CDR3 covers 14 residues. Germline CDR1 reads SGDLS; CDR2 reads YYNGEE. Unmatched junction bases numbered 3, after V lost 4 bases and J lost 2 bases.